There are a few counts of the clone carrying this T cell receptor beta chain. Its antigen is unidentified. The length of the CDR3 is 15 residues. V was clipped by 2 bases and J by 0 bases, with 11 bases between them. Per germline, CDR1 MNHEY and CDR2 SVGAGI. The source of the sample is a study of T-cell reconstitution after alpha-beta-depleted transplantation in children. Broader study findings: From surviving recipient T cells and thymic progenitors came the high day-60 TCRbeta diversity observed in some patients.

The library targeted TCRbeta and was prepared with unique molecular identifiers. TCRdb re-derived calls from the PCR reads in MiXCR, one entry per CDR3 protein. The sample includes around 440,000 distinct CDR3 sequences, 15% to 20% seen only once; the top ten take 25% to 30%. Source: PBMCs, mostly from graft donor cells, taken 360 days after TCRalphabeta/CD19-depleted stem cell transplant. The receptor was derived from a boy under three years old who had a stem cell transplant for Wiskott-Aldrich syndrome, so the T cells may come from the graft donor. The chain joins TRBV6-5 to TRBJ2-7; D remains unclear. Written as DNA, the CDR3 is TGTGCCAGCAGTTACGGGCCGAGCCTCTCCTACGAGCAGTACTTC. This encodes CASSYGPSLSYEQYF.